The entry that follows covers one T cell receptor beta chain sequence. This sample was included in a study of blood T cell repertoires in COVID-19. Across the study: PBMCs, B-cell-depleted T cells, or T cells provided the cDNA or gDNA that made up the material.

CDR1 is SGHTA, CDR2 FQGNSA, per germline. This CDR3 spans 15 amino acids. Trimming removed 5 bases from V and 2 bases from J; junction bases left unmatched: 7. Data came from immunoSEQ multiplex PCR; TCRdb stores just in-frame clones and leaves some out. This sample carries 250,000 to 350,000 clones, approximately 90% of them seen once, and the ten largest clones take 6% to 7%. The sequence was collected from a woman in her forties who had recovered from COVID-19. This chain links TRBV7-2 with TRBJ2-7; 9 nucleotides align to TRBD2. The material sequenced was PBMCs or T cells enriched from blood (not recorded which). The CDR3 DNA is TGTGCCAGCAGCATCGCAGCGGGAGGCCCCTACGAGCAGTACTTC. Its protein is CASSIAAGGPYEQYF.